Shown below are 9 T cell receptor beta chains from a single sample sequenced in a study of cytomegalovirus exposure and HLA in healthy donors. In the PCR, 60 Vbeta and 13 Jbeta primers were used. Sequenced by immunoSEQ multiplex PCR; TCRdb stores in-frame clones only, minus some. Found here are tens of thousands of clones, around 80% of them singletons; the top ten hold approximately 3%. The sample taken for sequencing was PBMCs. These receptors all stem from a man in his fifties or sixties in good health and CMV-seropositive.

The V and J genes are TRBV6-5 and TRBJ2-3; perhaps TRBD1 as D (6 bases). Deletions cut 7 bases from V and 2 bases from J, with 13 bases between. The CDR3 totals 14 residues. Germline-derived CDR1 and CDR2 are MNHEY and SVGAGI. CDR3 sequence reads: CASNQRGHTDTQYF. The CDR3 DNA follows: TGTGCCAGCAACCAAAGGGGACACACAGATACGCAGTATTTT.

The V call is TRBV5-1, the J call TRBJ2-2; D perhaps matches TRBD1 (6 bases). With 4 bases removed from V and 0 bases from J, the gap between germline ends came to 13 bases. CDR3 length equals 16 residues. Germline V CDR1 and CDR2: SGHRS, YFSETQ. Here the CDR3 DNA reads TGCGCCAGCAGCCTGGGACAACTTTCGAACACCGGGGAGCTGTTTTTT. Translated: CASSLGQLSNTGELFF.

This clone occurred a few times. The CDR3 region is CASSQTDMDQDEQFF. The CDR3 DNA reads as TGTGCCAGCAGCCAGACGGACATGGATCAGGATGAGCAGTTCTTC. The genes are TRBV4-2 and TRBJ2-1; possible D gene TRBD1, 5 bases. CDR1 is LGHNA and CDR2 is YNFKEQ in the germline V gene. The CDR3 extends over 15 amino acids. Trimming cost V 3 bases and J 8 bases, with 17 bases left between them.

The V and J genes are TRBV11-2 and TRBJ2-7, with a tentative D call TRBD2 (6 bases). Germline assignment: CDR1 SGHAT and CDR2 FQNNGV. CDR3 length: 16 residues. Trimming left V 2 bases short and J 0 bases short, with 14 bases between. CDR3 in DNA: TGTGCCAGCAGCTTATCCGGGACTCAGACCTCCTACGAGCAGTACTTC. Its protein product is CASSLSGTQTSYEQYF.

This chain links TRBV7-8 with TRBJ2-7; D gene unclear. V was shortened by 6 bases and J by 4 bases, with 13 bases between the two germline ends. The CDR3 is 13 residues long. Germline lookup yields CDR1 SGHVS and CDR2 FQNEAQ. The CDR3 reads CASSIAQPYEQYF. The CDR3 DNA follows: TGTGCCAGCAGTATCGCACAGCCTTACGAGCAGTACTTC.

J is TRBJ1-4 and V is TRBV2; D possibly corresponds to TRBD1 (5 bases). The CDR3 is 15 amino acids. V gave up 8 bases and J gave up 0 bases, with 13 bases separating them. Per the germline V gene, CDR1 is SNHLY and CDR2 is FYNNEI. DNA for the CDR3: TGTGCCAGCCGCCGGGGGGTCGCAACTAATGAAAAACTGTTTTTT. Translating gives CASRRGVATNEKLFF.

The gene calls are TRBV7-2 and TRBJ2-1; 9 nucleotides line up with TRBD1. The CDR3 runs to 14 residues. CDR1 and CDR2 from the germline V gene are SGHTA and FQGNSA. The junction had 4 bases not matched to a gene; V was cut back by 5 bases and J by 5 bases. The CDR3 protein is CASSTRTGDNEQFF. In DNA, the CDR3 is TGTGCCAGCAGCACCAGGACAGGGGACAATGAGCAGTTCTTC. Looking up the rest from reference TRBV7-2 and TRBJ2-1 gives the full variable domain: GAGVSQSPSNKVTEKGKDVELRCDPISGHTALYWYRQSLGQGLEFLIYFQGNSAPDKSGLPSDRFSAERTGGSVSTLTIQRTQQEDSAVYLCASSTRTGDNEQFFGPGTRLTVL.

The CDR3 protein is CASSLRDRYNEQFF. CDR3 in DNA: TGTGCCAGCAGTCTTCGCGACAGGTACAATGAGCAGTTCTTC. The genes are TRBV6-5 and TRBJ2-1, with a possible D match to TRBD1 (6 bases). Germline V gene data show CDR1 as MNHEY and CDR2 as SVGAGI. Trimming shortened V by 5 bases and J by 4 bases, and 12 bases separated the two germline ends. The CDR3 is made up of 14 amino acids.

This clone counts as medium-sized. The rearrangement uses TRBV6-4 and TRBJ2-1; D gene ambiguous. The CDR3 sequence is 12 residues long. Germline CDR1 reads MRHNA; CDR2 reads SNTAGT. Deletions cut 0 bases from V and 7 bases from J, with 4 bases between. The CDR3 loop reads CASSDSQNEQFF. Here the CDR3 DNA reads TGTGCCAGCAGTGACTCACAAAATGAGCAGTTCTTC.